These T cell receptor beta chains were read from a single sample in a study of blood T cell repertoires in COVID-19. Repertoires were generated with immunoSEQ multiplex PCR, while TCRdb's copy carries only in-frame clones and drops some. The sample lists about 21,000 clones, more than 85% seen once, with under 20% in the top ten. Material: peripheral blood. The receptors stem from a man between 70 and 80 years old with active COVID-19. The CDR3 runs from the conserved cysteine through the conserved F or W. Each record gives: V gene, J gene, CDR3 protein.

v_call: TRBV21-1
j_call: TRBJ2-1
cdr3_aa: CASSKVKAGVGNEQFF

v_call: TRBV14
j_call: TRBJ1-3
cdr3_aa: CASSPPGTVSGNTIYF

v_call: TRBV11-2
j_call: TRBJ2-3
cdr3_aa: CATQGTTTSTDTQYF

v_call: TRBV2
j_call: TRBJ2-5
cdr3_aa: CASREDMDPIETQYF

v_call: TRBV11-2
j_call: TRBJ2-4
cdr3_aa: CASSSRAKNIQYF

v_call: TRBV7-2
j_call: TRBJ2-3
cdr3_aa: CASSKDRGRTDTQYF

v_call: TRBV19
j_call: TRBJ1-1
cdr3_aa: CASSHRQENTEAFF

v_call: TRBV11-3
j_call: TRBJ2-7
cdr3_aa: CASSSGDSYEQYF

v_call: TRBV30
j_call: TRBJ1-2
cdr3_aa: CAWGQGLTGALNYGYTF

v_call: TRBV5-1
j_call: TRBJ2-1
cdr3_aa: CASSLTGTLAGFNEQFF

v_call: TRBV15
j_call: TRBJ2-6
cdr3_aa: CATSRDRGSGANVLTF

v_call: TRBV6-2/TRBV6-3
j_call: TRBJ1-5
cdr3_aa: CASSWGQGAIQPQHF

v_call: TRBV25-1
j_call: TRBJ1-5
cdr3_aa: CASSRSAGQPQHF

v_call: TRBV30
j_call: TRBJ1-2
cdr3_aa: CAWSVGRGYLYGYTF

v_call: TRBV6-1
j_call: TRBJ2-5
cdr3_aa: CASSDPGQGAVETQYF

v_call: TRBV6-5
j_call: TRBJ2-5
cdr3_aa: CASHWTGPQETQYF

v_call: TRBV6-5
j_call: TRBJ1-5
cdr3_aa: CASVPQGYQPQHF

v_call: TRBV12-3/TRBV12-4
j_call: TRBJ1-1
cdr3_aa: CASSFGGYTEAFF

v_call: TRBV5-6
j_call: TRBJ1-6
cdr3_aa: CASSLAPGVRSPLHF

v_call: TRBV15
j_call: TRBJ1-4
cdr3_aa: CATSGPTGTNEKLFF

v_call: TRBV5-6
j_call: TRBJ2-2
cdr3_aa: CASSLVRLATGELFF

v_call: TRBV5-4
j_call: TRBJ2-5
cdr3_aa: CASSLSAGSETQYF

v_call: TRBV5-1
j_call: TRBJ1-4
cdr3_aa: CASSLELQGFGEKLFF

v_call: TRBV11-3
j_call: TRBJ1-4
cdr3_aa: CASSHTGVDEKLFF

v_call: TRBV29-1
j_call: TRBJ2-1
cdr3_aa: CSGVTSGVTNEQFF

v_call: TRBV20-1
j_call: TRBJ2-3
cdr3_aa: CSASFQRSTDTQYF

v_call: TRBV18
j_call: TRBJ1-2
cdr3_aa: CASSPFYPRQSPKGYTF

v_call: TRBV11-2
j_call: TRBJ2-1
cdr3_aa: CASSLDLLGGEQFF

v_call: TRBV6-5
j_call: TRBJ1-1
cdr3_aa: CASRIDFDNTEAFF

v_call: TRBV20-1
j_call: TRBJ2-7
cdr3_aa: CSARDGQGQYF

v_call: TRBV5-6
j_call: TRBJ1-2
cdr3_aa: CASSPGTGAPYGYTF

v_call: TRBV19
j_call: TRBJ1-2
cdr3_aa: CASSPSAGGYGYTF

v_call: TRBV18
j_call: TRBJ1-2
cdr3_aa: CASSPTGQGEYGYTF

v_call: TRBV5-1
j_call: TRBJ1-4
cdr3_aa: CASSYGTTPQEKLFF

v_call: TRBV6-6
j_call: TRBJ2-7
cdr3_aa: CATAQAFSYEQYF

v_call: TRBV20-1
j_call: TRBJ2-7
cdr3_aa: CSARRDYEQYF